These T cell receptor beta chains were read from a single sample in a study of shared clonotypes between healthy human individuals. Produced via immunoSEQ multiplex PCR; TCRdb's table is partial and in-frame only. The sample lists some 2 million clones; around 95% were seen once. The sequencing input was naive CD4+ T cells sorted from blood. These receptors were collected from a man aged 18-30 years in good health. CDR3s include the opening cysteine and the closing phenylalanine or tryptophan. D genes are given only for firm matches. Expanded clones are given a class, and other clones once, few, many or no size at all.

cdr3_nt	cdr3_aa	d_call	clone_size	v_call	j_call	cdr3_length
TGCGCCAGCAGCCAAGCGGCCCCTAGGGCAGATACGCAGTATTTT	CASSQAAPRADTQYF	-	-	TRBV4-1	TRBJ2-3	15
TGTGCCACCTCATGGGGGGGCGCGAAAGAGACCCAGTACTTC	CATSWGGAKETQYF	-	-	TRBV18	TRBJ2-5	14
TGTGCCAGCAGTGAGACAGGCGCGAGGAGGGCTTTCTTT	CASSETGARRAFF	-	-	TRBV6-1	TRBJ1-1	13
TGCGCCAGCAGCTTGAGAGAGGGGCCTTACTACGAGCAGTACTTC	CASSLREGPYYEQYF	-	-	TRBV5-1	TRBJ2-7	15
TGTGCCAGCAGCATAAGACTAGCGGGAGAGACAGATACGCAGTATTTT	CASSIRLAGETDTQYF	TRBD2	-	TRBV7-6	TRBJ2-3	16
TGTGCCAGCTCTCTAAACCAGGGAGAGGAGGGCACCTTC	CASSLNQGEEGTF	-	-	TRBV18	TRBJ1-2	13
TGCGCCAGCAGCAGTACAGGGGGCAGCGAGACCCAGTACTTC	CASSSTGGSETQYF	TRBD1	-	TRBV5-1	TRBJ2-5	14
TGCGCCAGCGCTATAGCGGGAGGTATCTACAATGAGCAGTTCTTC	CASAIAGGIYNEQFF	TRBD2	-	TRBV5-1	TRBJ2-1	15
TGCGCCAGCAGCTTGGTTGGCCAAGGAGCTGGAAACACCATATATTTT	CASSLVGQGAGNTIYF	-	-	TRBV5-1	TRBJ1-3	16
TGCGCCAGCAGCCAAGATTGGGCTAGACTCACAGATACGCAGTATTTT	CASSQDWARLTDTQYF	-	-	TRBV4-1	TRBJ2-3	16
TGTGCCAGCAGTGAAGGAGGGATCGGGAATTCACCCCTCCACTTT	CASSEGGIGNSPLHF	-	-	TRBV2	TRBJ1-6	15
TGTGCCAGCAGCCCGGTAATGACCGGGACAGGGCAGTTCTTC	CASSPVMTGTGQFF	TRBD1	-	TRBV6-5	TRBJ2-1	14
TGTGCCAGCTCCCCAGGGGGTAACAGGGGAATGAACACTGAAGCTTTCTTT	CASSPGGNRGMNTEAFF	TRBD1	-	TRBV18	TRBJ1-1	17
TGCAGTGCTGACCTAGAGACCCAGTACTTC	CSADLETQYF	-	once	TRBV20-1	TRBJ2-5	10
TGTGCCAGCAGCTTAATGACAGGTCGGGATCAGCCCCAGCATTTT	CASSLMTGRDQPQHF	-	-	TRBV7-8	TRBJ1-5	15
TGTGCCAGCAGCCCACGGGGGCGCCAAGAGACCCAGTACTTC	CASSPRGRQETQYF	-	once	TRBV7-2	TRBJ2-5	14
TGTGCCAGCTCGCCGGACAGGGGAGGAGAAAAACTGTTTTTT	CASSPDRGGEKLFF	TRBD1	-	TRBV18	TRBJ1-4	14
TGTGCCATCAGACTAGCGGGGGGGACGGACGAGCAGTACTTC	CAIRLAGGTDEQYF	TRBD2	-	TRBV10-3	TRBJ2-7	14
TGTGCCAGTAGTGCCGCCTTCTCTGGCACTGAAGCTTTCTTT	CASSAAFSGTEAFF	-	-	TRBV19	TRBJ1-1	14
TGTGCCTGGAGTCGGCAGGCGAACACCATATATTTT	CAWSRQANTIYF	-	-	TRBV30	TRBJ1-3	12
TGTGCCAGCAGCTTAGGAGGGAGCCTTAATGAAAAACTGTTTTTT	CASSLGGSLNEKLFF	-	-	TRBV7-6	TRBJ1-4	15
TGTGCCAGCAGCGGACGCTTAGGGACCGGGGAGCTGTTTTTT	CASSGRLGTGELFF	-	-	TRBV9	TRBJ2-2	14
TGTGCCATCAGTGAGTCCCTGACCAGACAGGGGGATAACTATGGCTACACCTTC	CAISESLTRQGDNYGYTF	TRBD1	-	TRBV10-3	TRBJ1-2	18
TGTGCCTGGAGCGACAGGGACCCTCGGGGTAACTATGGCTACACCTTC	CAWSDRDPRGNYGYTF	TRBD1	-	TRBV30	TRBJ1-2	16
TGTGCCAGACACGGAGCACGGAGCTCTGGGGCCAACGTCCTGACTTTC	CARHGARSSGANVLTF	-	-	TRBV2	TRBJ2-6	16
TGTGCCTGGAGTGTACAAAATGAGCAGTTCTTC	CAWSVQNEQFF	-	-	TRBV30	TRBJ2-1	11
TGTGCCAGCAGCTTAGAACCTGGGAATCAGCCCCAGCATTTT	CASSLEPGNQPQHF	-	-	TRBV7-9	TRBJ1-5	14
TGTGCCAGTAGGACAACGATTACACTTAATCAGCCCCAGCATTTT	CASRTTITLNQPQHF	-	-	TRBV19	TRBJ1-5	15
TGTGCCAGCAGCCCCTGGGCAGACTCCTACGAGCAGTACTTC	CASSPWADSYEQYF	-	-	TRBV7-8	TRBJ2-7	14
TGTGCCAGCAGCCCCCCCCGAGGGGCGCATGGAGACACTGAAGCTTTCTTT	CASSPPRGAHGDTEAFF	-	-	TRBV28	TRBJ1-1	17
TGCGCCAGCAGCAGGGGGGGACAAGAGACCCAGTACTTC	CASSRGGQETQYF	-	-	TRBV5-1	TRBJ2-5	13
TGTGCCAGCAGTGAAGCGCAAGGGAACATTCAGTACTTC	CASSEAQGNIQYF	-	once	TRBV6-1	TRBJ2-4	13
TGTGCCACGAGAACGAGCGCCGGGGAGCTGTTTTTT	CATRTSAGELFF	-	once	TRBV10-3	TRBJ2-2	12
TGTGCCAGCGCCAGGGATAATAACTATGGCTACACCTTC	CASARDNNYGYTF	-	-	TRBV9	TRBJ1-2	13
TGTGCCAGCAGCTTGGCGAGCGGCCAAGAGACCCAGTACTTC	CASSLASGQETQYF	-	-	TRBV5-4	TRBJ2-5	14
TGTGCCAGCAGCTCCCGCAGGCCATCTGGAAACACCATATATTTT	CASSSRRPSGNTIYF	-	-	TRBV7-2	TRBJ1-3	15
TGTGCCAGCAGCTTGGGACAATCGGAAAATCAGCCCCAGCATTTT	CASSLGQSENQPQHF	-	-	TRBV7-6	TRBJ1-5	15
TGTGCCAGCAGCGCCGGGACTAGCGGGGGGGGTGGCACAGATACGCAGTATTTT	CASSAGTSGGGGTDTQYF	TRBD2	-	TRBV9	TRBJ2-3	18
TGTGCCAGCTGCAGACTAGCGGGACCCACCGGGGAGCTGTTTTTT	CASCRLAGPTGELFF	TRBD2	-	TRBV6-5	TRBJ2-2	15
TGTGCCAGCAGCACTTTCAATCAGCCCCAGCATTTT	CASSTFNQPQHF	-	-	TRBV2	TRBJ1-5	12
TGTGCCAGCAGTCTAATGACTGGTAACTTTTTT	CASSLMTGNFF	-	-	TRBV2	TRBJ1-4	11
TGCAGCGTTGCCCTTTCCGAAGGAAACACCATATATTTT	CSVALSEGNTIYF	-	-	TRBV29-1	TRBJ1-3	13
TGTGCCAGCAGCCCGGACAGGACTAACTATGGCTACACCTTC	CASSPDRTNYGYTF	TRBD1	-	TRBV27	TRBJ1-2	14
TGTGCCAGCAGCTTAAGGGGGACAGGGAGGTTCGAGACCCAGTACTTC	CASSLRGTGRFETQYF	TRBD1	-	TRBV7-9	TRBJ2-5	16
TGTGCCAGCAGTTTTGGGCTGACCTCCTACGAGCAGTACTTC	CASSFGLTSYEQYF	-	-	TRBV28	TRBJ2-7	14
TGTGCCAGCAGCCCTAGTACGGGTATAGATACGCAGTATTTT	CASSPSTGIDTQYF	-	-	TRBV7-3	TRBJ2-3	14
TGTGCCAGCAGTGAACGAGGGGGGGCGAACTACGAGCAGTACTTC	CASSERGGANYEQYF	-	-	TRBV25-1	TRBJ2-7	15
TGTGCCAGCAGCTTAGGGTCAGGGGTTAATTCACCCCTCCACTTT	CASSLGSGVNSPLHF	-	-	TRBV7-2	TRBJ1-6	15
TGTGCCAGCAGTTCCCGAACACCAGTAGTAGGTACCTACGAGCAGTACTTC	CASSSRTPVVGTYEQYF	-	-	TRBV27	TRBJ2-7	17
TGTGCCAGCAGTCATCCAGGGCCATCGAGCGAGCAGTACTTC	CASSHPGPSSEQYF	-	-	TRBV6-6	TRBJ2-7	14
TGTGCCAGCAGCACAGAAATGGGGGTCGGAGGCTACACCTTC	CASSTEMGVGGYTF	-	-	TRBV6-5	TRBJ1-2	14
TGTGCCATCACTGATTCTGACAAAAGGAACACCATATATTTT	CAITDSDKRNTIYF	-	many	TRBV10-3	TRBJ1-3	14
TGTGCCAGCAGCTTCCTAGCGGGTCCCCAAGAGACCCAGTACTTC	CASSFLAGPQETQYF	TRBD2	-	TRBV7-2	TRBJ2-5	15
TGTGCCATCAGTGACCGAACGACAGTCTCGGGTTCCTACGAGCAGTACTTC	CAISDRTTVSGSYEQYF	-	-	TRBV10-3	TRBJ2-7	17
TGTGCCAGCAGCAGGACGGGACTTCTCTACAATGAGCAGTTCTTC	CASSRTGLLYNEQFF	-	-	TRBV11-2	TRBJ2-1	15
TGTGCCTGTCGAGGGAGGGTACTTGTCTACGAGCAGTACTTC	CACRGRVLVYEQYF	TRBD2	-	TRBV2	TRBJ2-7	14
TGCGCCAGCAGCCGACAAGGGGCTGGAGAAAAACTGTTTTTT	CASSRQGAGEKLFF	-	-	TRBV4-3	TRBJ1-4	14
TGTGCCAGCAGCTCACGACTCAAACCCTACGAGCAGTACTTC	CASSSRLKPYEQYF	-	-	TRBV7-9	TRBJ2-7	14
TGCGCCAGCAGCGTTGGTGTCGGACCCTCCTACGAGCAGTACTTC	CASSVGVGPSYEQYF	-	-	TRBV5-1	TRBJ2-7	15
TGTGCCAGCCTCGGTATTCTTGGGAATGAGCAGTTCTTC	CASLGILGNEQFF	-	once	TRBV5-4	TRBJ2-1	13